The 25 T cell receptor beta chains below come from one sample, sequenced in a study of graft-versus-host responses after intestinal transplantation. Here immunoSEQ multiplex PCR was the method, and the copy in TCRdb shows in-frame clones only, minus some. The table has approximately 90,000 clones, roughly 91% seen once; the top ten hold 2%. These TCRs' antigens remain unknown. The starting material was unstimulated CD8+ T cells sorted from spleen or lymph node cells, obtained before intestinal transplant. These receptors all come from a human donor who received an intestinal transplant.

The CDR3 loop reads CASSSSTGTYEQYF. Here the CDR3 DNA reads TGTGCCAGCAGCTCCTCGACAGGGACCTACGAGCAGTACTTC. The chain couples TRBV9 to TRBJ2-7; TRBD1 matches 7 bases. The CDR3 has 14 amino acids. Germline lookup yields CDR1 SGDLS and CDR2 YYNGEE. With 4 bases clipped from V and 2 bases from J, the junction kept 6 bases outside the gene matches.

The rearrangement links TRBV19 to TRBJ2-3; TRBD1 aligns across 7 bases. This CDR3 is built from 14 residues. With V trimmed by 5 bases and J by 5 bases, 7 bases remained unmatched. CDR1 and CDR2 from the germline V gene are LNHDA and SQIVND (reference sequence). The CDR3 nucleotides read TGTGCCAGTAGTCTCTGGACAGGTCAAGATACGCAGTATTTT. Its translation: CASSLWTGQDTQYF.

As DNA, the CDR3 is TGTGCCAGTAGTCCCTACAGGGGATTAGTATCACCCCTCCACTTT. As protein: CASSPYRGLVSPLHF. This rearrangement joins TRBV19 to TRBJ1-6; 7 nucleotides align to TRBD1. V trimming: 5 bases; J trimming: 10 bases; junction bases outside the gene matches: 11. The CDR3 covers 15 residues. Germline CDR1 reads LNHDA; CDR2 reads SQIVND (reference sequence). The variable domain in full, with the rest retrieved from reference TRBV19 and TRBJ1-6, is DGGITQSPKYLFRKEGQNVTLSCEQNLNHDAMYWYRQDPGQGLRLIYYSQIVNDFQKGDIAEGYSVSREKKESFPLTVTSAQKNPTAFYLCASSPYRGLVSPLHFGNGTRLTVT.

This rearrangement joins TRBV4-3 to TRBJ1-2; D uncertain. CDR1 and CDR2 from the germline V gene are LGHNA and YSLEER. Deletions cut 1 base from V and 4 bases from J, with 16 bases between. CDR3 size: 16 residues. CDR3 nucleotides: TGCGCCAGCAGCCAAGCTTCCGCACATCCCCTCTATGGCTACACCTTC. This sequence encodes CASSQASAHPLYGYTF.

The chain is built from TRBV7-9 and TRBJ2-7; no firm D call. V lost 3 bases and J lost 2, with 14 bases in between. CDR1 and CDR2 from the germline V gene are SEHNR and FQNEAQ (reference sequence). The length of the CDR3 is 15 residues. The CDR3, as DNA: TGTGCCAGCAGCTTCCGAGACACGTATCCCTACGAGCAGTACTTC. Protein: CASSFRDTYPYEQYF.

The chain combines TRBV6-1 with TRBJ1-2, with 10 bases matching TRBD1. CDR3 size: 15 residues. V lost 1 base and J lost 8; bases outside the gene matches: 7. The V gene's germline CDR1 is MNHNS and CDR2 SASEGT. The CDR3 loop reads CASSEDGTGAWGYTF. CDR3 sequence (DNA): TGTGCCAGCAGTGAAGATGGGACAGGGGCTTGGGGCTACACCTTC.

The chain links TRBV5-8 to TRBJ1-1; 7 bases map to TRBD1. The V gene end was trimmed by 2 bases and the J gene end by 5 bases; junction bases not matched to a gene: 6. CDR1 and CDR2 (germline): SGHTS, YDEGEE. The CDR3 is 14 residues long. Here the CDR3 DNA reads TGTGCCAGCAGCTTTCCAGGGGGTTTAACTGAAGCTTTCTTT. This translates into CASSFPGGLTEAFF.

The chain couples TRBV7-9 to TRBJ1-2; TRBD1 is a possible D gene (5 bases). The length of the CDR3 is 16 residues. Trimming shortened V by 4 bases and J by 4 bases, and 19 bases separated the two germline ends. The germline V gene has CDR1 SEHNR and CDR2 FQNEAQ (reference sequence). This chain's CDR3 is CASSSATGLRGYGYTF. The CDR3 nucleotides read TGTGCCAGCAGCTCCGCCACGGGACTTAGAGGCTATGGCTACACCTTC. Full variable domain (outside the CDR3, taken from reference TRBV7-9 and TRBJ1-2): DTGVSQNPRHKITKRGQNVTFRCDPISEHNRLYWYRQTLGQGPEFLTYFQNEAQLEKSRLLSDRFSAERPKGSFSTLEIQRTEQGDSAMYLCASSSATGLRGYGYTFGSGTRLTVV.

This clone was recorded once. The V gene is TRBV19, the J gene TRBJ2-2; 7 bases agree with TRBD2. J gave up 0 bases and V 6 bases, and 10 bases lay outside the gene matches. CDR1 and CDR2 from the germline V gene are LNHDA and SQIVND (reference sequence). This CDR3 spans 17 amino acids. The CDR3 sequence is CASRGREGPPNTGELFF. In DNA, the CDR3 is TGTGCCAGTAGGGGGAGGGAGGGGCCACCGAACACCGGGGAGCTGTTTTTT.

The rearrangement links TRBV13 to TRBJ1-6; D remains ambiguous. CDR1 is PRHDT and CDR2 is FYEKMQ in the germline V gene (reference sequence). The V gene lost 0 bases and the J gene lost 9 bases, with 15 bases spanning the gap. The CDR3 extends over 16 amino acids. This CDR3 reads CASSLGRGRGVSPLHF. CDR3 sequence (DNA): TGTGCCAGCAGCTTAGGGCGAGGGCGGGGAGTTTCACCCCTCCACTTT.

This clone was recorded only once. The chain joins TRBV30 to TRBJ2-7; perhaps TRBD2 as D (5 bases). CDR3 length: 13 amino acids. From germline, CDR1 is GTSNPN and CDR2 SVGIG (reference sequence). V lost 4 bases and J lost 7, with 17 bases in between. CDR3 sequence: CAWKKPYPGEQYF. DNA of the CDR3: TGTGCCTGGAAAAAGCCCTACCCGGGGGAGCAGTACTTC.

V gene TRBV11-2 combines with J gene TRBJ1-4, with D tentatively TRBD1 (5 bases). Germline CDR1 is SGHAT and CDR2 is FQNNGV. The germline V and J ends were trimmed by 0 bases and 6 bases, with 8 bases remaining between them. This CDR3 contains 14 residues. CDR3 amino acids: CASSLEGTDEKLFF. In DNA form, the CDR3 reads TGTGCCAGCAGCTTAGAGGGGACTGATGAAAAACTGTTTTTT.

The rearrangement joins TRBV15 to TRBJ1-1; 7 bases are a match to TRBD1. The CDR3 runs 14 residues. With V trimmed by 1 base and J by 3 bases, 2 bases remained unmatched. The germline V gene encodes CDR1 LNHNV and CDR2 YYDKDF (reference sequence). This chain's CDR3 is CATSRAQGYTEAFF. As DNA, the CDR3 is TGTGCCACCAGCAGAGCACAGGGGTACACTGAAGCTTTCTTT.

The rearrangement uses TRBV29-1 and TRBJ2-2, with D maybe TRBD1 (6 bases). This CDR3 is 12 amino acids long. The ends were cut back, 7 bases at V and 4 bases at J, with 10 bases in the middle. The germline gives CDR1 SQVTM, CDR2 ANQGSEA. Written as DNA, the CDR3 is TGCAGCGGGACAGAAGTCACCGGGGAGCTGTTTTTT. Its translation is CSGTEVTGELFF.

The CDR3, as DNA: TGTGCCAGCAGCGTAGGACTAGCGGGGGTGCACTACGAGCAGTACTTC. It translates to CASSVGLAGVHYEQYF. The genes are TRBV9 and TRBJ2-7, with TRBD2 matching 12 bases. Germline CDR1 SGDLS, CDR2 YYNGEE. V gave up 0 bases and J gave up 3 bases; unmatched junction bases: 4. This CDR3 spans 16 amino acids. Filled out from reference TRBV9 and TRBJ2-7, the complete variable domain reads DSGVTQTPKHLITATGQRVTLRCSPRSGDLSVYWYQQSLDQGLQFLIQYYNGEERAKGNILERFSAQQFPDLHSELNLSSLELGDSALYFCASSVGLAGVHYEQYFGPGTRLTVT.

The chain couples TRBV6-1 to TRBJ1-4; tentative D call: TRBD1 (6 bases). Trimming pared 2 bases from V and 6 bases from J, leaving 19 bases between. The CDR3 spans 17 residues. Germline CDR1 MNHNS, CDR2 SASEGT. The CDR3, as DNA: TGTGCCAGCAGTGAATCACAGGGAATCGGTATGGATGAAAAACTGTTTTTT. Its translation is CASSESQGIGMDEKLFF.

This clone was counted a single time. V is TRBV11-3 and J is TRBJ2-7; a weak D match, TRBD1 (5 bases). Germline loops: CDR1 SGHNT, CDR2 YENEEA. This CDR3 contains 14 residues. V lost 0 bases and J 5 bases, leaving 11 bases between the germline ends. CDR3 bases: TGTGCCAGCAGCTTAGATGACAGATTCGACGAGCAGTACTTC. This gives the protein CASSLDDRFDEQYF.

The CDR3, as DNA: TGTGCCAGCAGCGTAGCCGGACAGGGAGGGGAGACCCAGTACTTC. It translates to CASSVAGQGGETQYF. The chain recombines TRBV9 with TRBJ2-5; D is perhaps TRBD1 (8 bases). CDR1 SGDLS and CDR2 YYNGEE come from the germline V gene. CDR3 size: 15 residues. The V end lost 0 bases, the J end lost 5 bases, and 14 bases lay between the germline ends.

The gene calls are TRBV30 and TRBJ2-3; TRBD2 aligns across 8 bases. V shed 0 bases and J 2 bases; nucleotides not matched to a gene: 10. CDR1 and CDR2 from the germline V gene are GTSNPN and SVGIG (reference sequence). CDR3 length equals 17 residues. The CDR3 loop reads CAWSVGSGGPFTDTQYF. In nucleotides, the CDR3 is TGTGCCTGGAGTGTGGGCTCGGGGGGGCCGTTCACAGATACGCAGTATTTT.

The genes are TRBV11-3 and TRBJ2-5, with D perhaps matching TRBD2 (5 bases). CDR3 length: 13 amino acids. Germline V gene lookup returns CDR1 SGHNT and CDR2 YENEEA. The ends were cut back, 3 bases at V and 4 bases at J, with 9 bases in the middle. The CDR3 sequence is CASSFGVPETQYF. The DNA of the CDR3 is TGTGCCAGCAGCTTCGGGGTGCCAGAGACCCAGTACTTC.

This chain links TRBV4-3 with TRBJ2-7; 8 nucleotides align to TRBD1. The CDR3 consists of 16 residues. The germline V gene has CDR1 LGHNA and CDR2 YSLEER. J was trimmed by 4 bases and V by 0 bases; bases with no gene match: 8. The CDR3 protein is CASSQDGLDRAYEQYF. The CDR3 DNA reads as TGCGCCAGCAGCCAAGATGGATTGGACAGGGCTTACGAGCAGTACTTC.

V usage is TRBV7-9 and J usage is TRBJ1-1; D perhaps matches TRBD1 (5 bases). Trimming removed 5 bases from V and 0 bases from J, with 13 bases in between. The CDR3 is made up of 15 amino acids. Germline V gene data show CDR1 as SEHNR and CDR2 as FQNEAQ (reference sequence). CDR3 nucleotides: TGTGCCAGCAGCCCACCGGGACTGCTGAACACTGAAGCTTTCTTT. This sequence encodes CASSPPGLLNTEAFF. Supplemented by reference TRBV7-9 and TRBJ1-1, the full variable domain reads DTGVSQNPRHKITKRGQNVTFRCDPISEHNRLYWYRQTLGQGPEFLTYFQNEAQLEKSRLLSDRFSAERPKGSFSTLEIQRTEQGDSAMYLCASSPPGLLNTEAFFGQGTRLTVV.

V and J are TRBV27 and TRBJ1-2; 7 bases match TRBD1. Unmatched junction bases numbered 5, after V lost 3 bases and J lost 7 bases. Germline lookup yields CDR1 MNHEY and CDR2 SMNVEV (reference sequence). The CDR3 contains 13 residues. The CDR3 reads CASSFTGEGGYTF. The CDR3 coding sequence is TGTGCCAGCAGTTTTACAGGGGAAGGTGGCTACACCTTC.

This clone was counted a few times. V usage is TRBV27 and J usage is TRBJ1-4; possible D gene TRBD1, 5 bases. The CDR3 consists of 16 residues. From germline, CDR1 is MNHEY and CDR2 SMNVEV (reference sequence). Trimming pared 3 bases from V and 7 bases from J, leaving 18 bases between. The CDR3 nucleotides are TGTGCCAGCAGTTTTTGGCAGGGCAATAATCCTGAAAAACTGTTTTTT. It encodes CASSFWQGNNPEKLFF.

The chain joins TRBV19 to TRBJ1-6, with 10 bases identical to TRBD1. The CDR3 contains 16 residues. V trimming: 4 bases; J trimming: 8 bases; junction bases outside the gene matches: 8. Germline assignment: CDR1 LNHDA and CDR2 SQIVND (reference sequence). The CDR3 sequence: CASSTGTGVWDSPLHF. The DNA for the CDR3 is TGTGCCAGTAGTACCGGGACAGGGGTTTGGGATTCACCCCTCCACTTT.